The T cell receptor beta chain described here comes from a study of blood T cell repertoires in COVID-19. The wider study: Italy, Spain and the United States were the sources of the convalescent and acute COVID-19 samples. PBMCs, B-cell-depleted T cells, or T cells were the source of the cDNA or gDNA that made up the material.

In the authors' workflow: Reference gene primer amplification gave nucleated cell count estimates. Profiled with immunoSEQ multiplex PCR; TCRdb holds only in-frame clones, not every one. The V and J calls and clone size were taken over from that table, and D and trimming were inferred from the DNA. The table has under 300,000 clones, 70% to 90% seen once. Trimming pared 6 bases from V and 1 base from J, leaving 24 bases between. The CDR3 covers 18 residues. Germline loops: CDR1 SGHVS, CDR2 FQNEAQ. This clonotype originated in a woman between 40 and 55 years old with acute or convalescent COVID-19. The sample was peripheral blood. The chain couples TRBV7-8 to TRBJ1-1; D perhaps matches TRBD1 (6 bases). CDR3 residues: CASSYPRSGRGRNTEAFF. The CDR3 bases are TGTGCCAGCAGTTACCCACGGTCCGGCAGGGGAAGGAACACTGAAGCTTTCTTT.